This section outlines one T cell receptor (beta chain) sequence together with its context. Its antigen is not yet known. No per-base quality is available; no much larger clone lies one base away. Whole blood was collected in K2EDTA tubes by collaborating institutions according to the institutions' own protocols. For TCRbeta analysis, collaborators shipped samples in one of three forms: frozen whole blood, isolated PBMCs, or DNA extracted from either of those sample types. These data are taken from a study of blood T cell repertoires in COVID-19 (dated by TCRdb to 2018 to 2020). For the wider study: Samples from collaborators originated in the United States, Italy and Spain and spanned both the acute and convalescent phases of COVID-19. The prospective study material was composed of cDNA or gDNA derived from T cells, B-cell-depleted T cells, or PBMCs. Deeply sampled blood TCRbeta repertoires from subjects exposed to, actively infected with, or recovered from COVID-19 were included in the dataset. The repertoires were made available in a free public database intended to serve as a resource for research on the immune response to SARS-CoV-2. Samples were obtained from the ongoing ImmuneRACE study (first 160 participants) and from 1,254 subjects provided by 6 global collaborators. A de-identified subject ID, COVID-19 status, age in years and sex were almost always included in the sample metadata. Where available, HLA class I and class II types were taken from metadata supplied by the sample provider and were not determined by assay-based typing. General findings and caveats noted by the study authors: The amount of clinical and demographic metadata varied by source and participant and was provided uncurated.

TCRbeta CDR3 regions were amplified from genomic DNA by means of the immunoSEQ Assay, a bias-controlled multiplex PCR. The original methods were these. Within the assay, amplification of reference gene primers was used to estimate how many nucleated cells each sample contained. To quantify the absolute abundance of each unique TCRbeta CDR3 rearrangement, sequence reads were collapsed and filtered. For each sample, productive Simpson clonality was calculated as the square root of Simpson's diversity index over productive rearrangements. TCRdb carries this immuneACCESS record with in-frame sequences only. Its versions omit some clonotypes, under half of them owing to an unresolved V gene in the studies checked, with the rest unexplained. V and J calls and clone size are those listed in that table; D and trimming were worked out from the DNA. The sample contains tens of thousands of clones, about four fifths of them found a single time. The ten largest make up 4% to 5.5% of the sample.

From the cysteine through the phenylalanine, the CDR3 covers 14 amino acids. Only CDR3 DNA remains: 42 bases, in frame from the first base. The germline V gene (reference sequence) sets CDR1 to LNHDA and CDR2 to SQIVND. V and J are trimmed by 4 bases and 0 bases, and the gene matches miss 3 bases of the junction. This TCR derives from a middle-aged man with active COVID-19. The sequence joins TRBV19 to TRBJ2-7, with 7 bases aligning to TRBD1. Sequencing was performed on peripheral blood. The DNA is as follows: TGTGCCAGTAGTACACAGGGGTCCTCCTACGAGCAGTACTTC. Translated, this gives CASSTQGSSYEQYF. Reference TRBV19 and TRBJ2-7 proteins supply the regions before and after the CDR3; the full variable domain is: DGGITQSPKYLFRKEGQNVTLSCEQNLNHDAMYWYRQDPGQGLRLIYYSQIVNDFQKGDIAEGYSVSREKKESFPLTVTSAQKNPTAFYLCASSTQGSSYEQYFGPGTRLTVT.